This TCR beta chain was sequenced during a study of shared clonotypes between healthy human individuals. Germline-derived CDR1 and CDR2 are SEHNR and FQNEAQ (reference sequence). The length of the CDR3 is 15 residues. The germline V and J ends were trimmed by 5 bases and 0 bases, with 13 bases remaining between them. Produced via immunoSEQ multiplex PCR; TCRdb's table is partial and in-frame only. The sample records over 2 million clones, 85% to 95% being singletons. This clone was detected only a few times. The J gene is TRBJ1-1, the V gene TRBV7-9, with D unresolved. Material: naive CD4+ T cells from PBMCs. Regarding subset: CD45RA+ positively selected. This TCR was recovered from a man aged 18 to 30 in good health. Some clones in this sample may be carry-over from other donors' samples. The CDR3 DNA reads TGTGCCAGCAGCACACACCTCACAGTGAACACTGAAGCTTTCTTT. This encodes CASSTHLTVNTEAFF.